The 5 T cell receptor beta chains presented below share a single source sample, sequenced in a study of cytomegalovirus exposure and HLA in healthy donors. It was with 60 Vbeta and 13 Jbeta primers that the PCR ran. Clones were read by immunoSEQ multiplex PCR, and TCRdb kept only the in-frame ones, dropping some. The sample holds under 200,000 clones; approximately 84% are singletons and the top ten take around 4.3%. Material for sequencing was PBMCs. Every receptor here comes from a woman between 50 and 59 years old in good health and CMV-seropositive.

The rearrangement links TRBV30 to TRBJ2-3; a weak D match, TRBD2 (7 bases). The V and J ends lost 3 bases and 3 bases respectively, with 13 bases between them. The length of the CDR3 is 14 residues. Germline CDR1 reads GTSNPN; CDR2 reads SVGIG (reference sequence). The CDR3 DNA is TGTGCCTGGAGAAGGGGGGGCCTGACAGATACGCAGTATTTT. It yields the protein CAWRRGGLTDTQYF.

In regard to this clone: A much larger clone differs from this one at a single base, so this may be a read error. The V gene is TRBV7-2, the J gene TRBJ2-2; 9 bases agree with TRBD1. V lost 4 bases, J lost 3 bases, and 3 bases stayed unmatched. Germline-derived CDR1 and CDR2 are SGHTA and FQGNSA. This CDR3 region has 15 residues. CDR3 bases: TGTGCCAGCAGCTACCGGACAGGGGACACCGGGGAGCTGTTTTTT. Translating gives CASSYRTGDTGELFF.

This sequence joins TRBV27 and TRBJ2-7; 14 bases are shared with TRBD2. V dropped 4 bases and J dropped 2; count of bases not matched to a gene: 16. Germline-derived CDR1 and CDR2 are MNHEY and SMNVEV (reference sequence). This CDR3 region has 20 residues. The CDR3 DNA reads TGTGCCAGCAGTTCACCCGGGACTAGCGGGAGAAGGGGGCCCCCCTACGAGCAGTACTTC. It codes for CASSSPGTSGRRGPPYEQYF.

This chain uses TRBV27 with TRBJ1-2; TRBD1 aligns across 7 bases. The CDR3 covers 16 residues. V lost 3 bases to trimming and J lost 5 bases; unmatched junction nucleotides: 12. Germline V gene sequence: CDR1 MNHEY, CDR2 SMNVEV (reference sequence). In nucleotides, the CDR3 is TGTGCCAGCAGTTTCAGAGGGGTAGGGGGCGGGTATGGCTACACCTTC. It translates to CASSFRGVGGGYGYTF.

A few counts support this clone. The chain is built from TRBV5-1 and TRBJ2-1; TRBD2 aligns across 13 bases. The CDR3 is 16 residues long. Trimming removed 3 bases from V and 7 bases from J; junction bases left unmatched: 7. Looked up from germline, CDR1 is SGHRS and CDR2 is YFSETQ. CDR3 nucleotide sequence: TGCGCCAGCAGCTGGGACGCGGGACTAGCGGGGAATGAGCAGTTCTTC. Translating it yields CASSWDAGLAGNEQFF.